The clone carrying this T cell receptor (beta chain) was picked up many times. Antigen specificity is unknown. The sample is drawn from a study of T cells after yellow fever vaccination. Study-level points and caveats: It was a small share of clonotypes that appeared in both CD4 and CD8 compartments. The secondary response was weaker, and its peak arrived faster, on day 5 versus 15.

From germline, CDR1 is MNHEY and CDR2 SVGAGI. The CDR3 has 15 amino acids. Trimming pared 0 bases from V and 4 bases from J, leaving 10 bases between. As TCR cDNA was made by 5'RACE template switching, a universal primer site and UMIs were added. TCRdb reanalysed the 5' RACE reads using MiXCR and keeps one entry per CDR3 protein. This sample has approximately 110,000 distinct CDR3 sequences, with more than 6.5% found just once. The source of this sequence is a man between 18 and 29 years old who received the YFV17D yellow fever vaccine. The V gene is TRBV6-5, the J gene TRBJ1-5; tentative D call: TRBD1 (6 bases). The sequencing here drew on CD4+ T cells sorted from PBMCs, taken less than 11 days after the first yellow fever vaccination. DNA for the CDR3: TGTGCCAGCAGTTACTCACAGGGTAGGAATCAGCCCCAGCATTTT. Residues: CASSYSQGRNQPQHF.